This entry concerns a single T cell receptor beta chain. The source of the sample is a study of patients and donors after allogeneic stem cell transplantation. TCRdb reanalysed the RT-PCR reads using MiXCR and keeps one entry per CDR3 protein. This sample has approximately 200,000 distinct CDR3 sequences, with 35% to 45% found just once. CDR1 is MNHNS, CDR2 SASEGT, per germline. With 6 bases removed from V and 6 bases from J, the gap between germline ends came to 17 bases. The CDR3 runs to 14 residues. The chain joins TRBV6-1 to TRBJ1-2; D remains ambiguous. The sample was blood, either unsorted or a sorted T cell fraction (not recorded which). The receptor's source is a human donor who was either an allogeneic HSCT recipient or a stem cell or donor lymphocyte infusion donor (not recorded which). It is not recorded whose cells these are; they may come from a transplant donor. For the CDR3, the DNA is TGTGCCAGCAGCGATCTGAACGGACGGAATGGCTACACCTTC. This codes for CASSDLNGRNGYTF.